Listed here are 8 T cell receptor beta chains from one sample, sequenced in a study of CD8 T cells in ankylosing spondylitis. The study's findings and limits: In ankylosing spondylitis blood, a motif of roughly eight highly homologous TCR beta variants appeared characteristic.

For these receptors, no antigen is known. TCRdb reprocessed the 5' RACE reads with MiXCR, giving one entry per CDR3 protein. The repertoire includes about 220,000 distinct CDR3 sequences, about 7% of them detected once, and 13% to 15% sits in the top ten. What was sequenced was blood, either unsorted or a sorted T cell fraction (not recorded which). These receptors originate from a male donor with ankylosing spondylitis.

The gene calls are TRBV12-3 or TRBV12-4 and TRBJ2-2; TRBD2 matches at 7 bases. The CDR3 loop spans 15 amino acids. V was clipped by 4 bases and J by 4 bases; unmatched bases: 6. CDR3 in amino acids: CASSWGGWGTGELFF. The DNA of the CDR3 is TGTGCCAGCAGTTGGGGGGGTTGGGGCACCGGGGAGCTGTTTTTT.

The V gene is TRBV6-1, the J gene TRBJ2-1; D is ambiguous. CDR3 length: 16 amino acids. In germline, CDR1 is MNHNS, CDR2 SASEGT. The germline V and J ends were trimmed by 9 bases and 0 bases, with 18 bases remaining between them. The CDR3 nucleotides are TGTGCCAGTTGCCGAAGGTTAGGGATCTCCTACAATGAGCAGTTCTTC. Translated: CASCRRLGISYNEQFF.

This clonotype was seen many times. CDR3 region: CASIGANSYNEQFF. For the CDR3, the DNA is TGTGCCAGCATAGGGGCAAACTCCTACAATGAGCAGTTCTTC. The J gene is TRBJ2-1, the V gene TRBV2, with a weak D call TRBD1 (5 bases). Germline lookup yields CDR1 SNHLY and CDR2 FYNNEI. The CDR3 has 14 amino acids. The V end was cut by 7 bases, the J end by 0 bases, with 10 bases between. The whole variable domain, remainder taken from reference TRBV2 and TRBJ2-1, is EPEVTQTPSHQVTQMGQEVILRCVPISNHLYFYWYRQILGQKVEFLVSFYNNEISEKSEIFDDQFSVERPDGSNFTLKIRSTKLEDSAMYFCASIGANSYNEQFFGPGTRLTVL.

The rearrangement uses TRBV6-2 or TRBV6-3 and TRBJ2-7; D ambiguous. Trimming stripped 4 bases from V and 6 bases from J, with 16 bases between. CDR1 is MNHEY and CDR2 is SVGEGT in the germline V gene. This CDR3 comprises 14 residues. CDR3 in amino acids: CASSWLTGQGEQYF. CDR3 DNA sequence: TGTGCCAGCAGTTGGTTGACCGGGCAAGGCGAGCAGTACTTC.

This clonotype was counted many times. A read error may account for a junction end that differs from germline. The chain uses TRBV4-3 and TRBJ2-7; TRBD1 agrees at 11 bases. The CDR3 contains 14 residues. Germline CDR1 LGHNA, CDR2 YSLEER. CDR3 in DNA: TGTGCCAGCAGCCCCGGGACAGGGGGCTACGAGCAGTACTTC. This sequence encodes CASSPGTGGYEQYF.

V gene TRBV4-2 combines with J gene TRBJ1-1; maybe TRBD1 (6 bases). The CDR3 contains 16 residues. V was trimmed by 9 bases and J by 1 base, leaving 21 bases between them. CDR1 and CDR2 (germline): LGHNA, YNFKEQ. CDR3 coding DNA: TGTGCCAGGATCACCGGGGGGGGCAGGGAGAACACTGAAGCTTTCTTT. Residues: CARITGGGRENTEAFF.

The table lists this clonotype with a few counts. This chain connects TRBV20-1 to TRBJ2-1; 9 nucleotides align to TRBD2. CDR1 is DFQATT, CDR2 SNEGSKA, per germline (reference sequence). Germline trimming cut 0 bases from V and 6 bases from J; bases unmatched to any gene: 6. The CDR3 runs to 15 residues. The CDR3 spells CSARDIAGVSNEQFF. The CDR3 coding sequence is TGCAGTGCTAGAGATATAGCGGGAGTGAGCAATGAGCAGTTCTTC.

This clonotype was seen a few times. This chain uses TRBV7-9 with TRBJ2-7; possibly TRBD1 for D (6 bases). Germline loops: CDR1 SEHNR, CDR2 FQNEAQ (reference sequence). Trimming removed 5 bases from V and 5 bases from J, with 10 bases in between. The CDR3 runs 12 residues. DNA of the CDR3: TGTGCCAGCAGCCACAGGGTTCACGAGCAGTACTTC. Protein sequence: CASSHRVHEQYF.